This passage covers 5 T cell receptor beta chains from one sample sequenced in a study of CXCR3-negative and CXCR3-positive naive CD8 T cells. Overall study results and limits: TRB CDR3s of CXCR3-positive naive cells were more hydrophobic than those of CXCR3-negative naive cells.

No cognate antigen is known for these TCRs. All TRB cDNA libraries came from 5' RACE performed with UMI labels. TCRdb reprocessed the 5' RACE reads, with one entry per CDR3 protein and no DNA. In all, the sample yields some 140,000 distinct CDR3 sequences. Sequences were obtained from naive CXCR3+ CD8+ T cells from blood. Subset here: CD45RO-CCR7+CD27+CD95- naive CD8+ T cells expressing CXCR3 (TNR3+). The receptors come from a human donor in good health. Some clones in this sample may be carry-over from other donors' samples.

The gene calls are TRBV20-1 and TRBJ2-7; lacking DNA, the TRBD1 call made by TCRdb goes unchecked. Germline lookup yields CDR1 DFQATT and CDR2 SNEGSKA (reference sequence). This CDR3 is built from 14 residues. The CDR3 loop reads CSARWGRSPYEQYF.

The chain's CDR3 is CASSLLRYNEQFF. The J gene is TRBJ2-1, the V gene TRBV7-9. The CDR3 has 13 amino acids. Germline V gene data show CDR1 as SEHNR and CDR2 as FQNEAQ (reference sequence). Filled out from reference TRBV7-9 and TRBJ2-1, the complete variable domain reads DTGVSQNPRHKITKRGQNVTFRCDPISEHNRLYWYRQTLGQGPEFLTYFQNEAQLEKSRLLSDRFSAERPKGSFSTLEIQRTEQGDSAMYLCASSLLRYNEQFFGPGTRLTVL.

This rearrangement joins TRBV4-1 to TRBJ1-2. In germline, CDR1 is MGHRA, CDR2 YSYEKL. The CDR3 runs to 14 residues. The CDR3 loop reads CASSQVGGNYGYTF.

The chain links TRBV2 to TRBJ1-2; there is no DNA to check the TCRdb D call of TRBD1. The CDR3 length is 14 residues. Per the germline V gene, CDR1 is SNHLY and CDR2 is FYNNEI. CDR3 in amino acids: CASSERGPGYGYTF.

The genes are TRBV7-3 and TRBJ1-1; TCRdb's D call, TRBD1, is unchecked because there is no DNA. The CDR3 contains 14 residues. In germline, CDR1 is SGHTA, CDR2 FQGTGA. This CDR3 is CASSQTGSNTEAFF.